This T cell receptor (beta chain) was captured by sequencing in a study of blood T cell repertoires in COVID-19. Study at large: Material from acute and convalescent COVID-19 was sourced from the United States, Italy and Spain.

Method: immunoSEQ multiplex PCR; TCRdb's copy keeps in-frame clones and lacks some. The table records approximately 260,000 clones, nearly 90% of them present only once. Trimming pared 2 bases from V and 6 bases from J, leaving 7 bases between. There are 11 residues in the CDR3. Germline values: CDR1 GTSNPN, CDR2 SVGIG (reference sequence). During active infection, Seattle patients enrolled and were then monitored through disease. This sequence originates from an older woman with COVID-19, enrolled during active disease. Specimen: peripheral blood. The gene calls are TRBV30 and TRBJ1-1; D is unresolved. CDR3 loop: CAWSPHPEAFF. CDR3 DNA sequence: TGTGCCTGGAGTCCCCATCCTGAAGCTTTCTTT.